Listed below are T cell receptor beta chains from one sample, sequenced in a study of T cells in Graves' hyperthyroidism and ophthalmopathy. One entry per CDR3 protein results from TCRdb running MiXCR on the multiplex PCR reads. The table shows fewer than 650,000 distinct CDR3 sequences, with approximately 14% occurring only once. The sample taken for sequencing was blood. The receptors were sampled from a woman aged 25 to 39 with Graves' hyperthyroidism that later progressed to Graves' ophthalmopathy. The CDR3 runs from the conserved cysteine through the conserved F or W. Fields, in order: V gene, clone size, J gene, D gene, CDR3 DNA, CDR3 protein. The D gene is left open where the match is weak. The size field is filled for only some rows; it gives once, few, many or a size class.

>TRBV11-3|many|TRBJ2-7|-
TGTGCCAGCAGCGGGGCTTTCTCCTACGAGCAGTACTTC
CASSGAFSYEQYF
>TRBV5-5|many|TRBJ2-5|TRBD2
TGTGCCAGCAGCTTGGCGACTAGCGGGATGGGGAAGACCCAGTACTTC
CASSLATSGMGKTQYF
>TRBV7-2|many|TRBJ2-7|TRBD2
TGTGCCAGCAGCGAATCTAGCGGACGCTCCTACGAGCAGTACTTC
CASSESSGRSYEQYF
>TRBV7-2|many|TRBJ2-5|TRBD2
TGTGCCAGCAGCCTAAACCGAGCTAGCGGGATGGAGACCCAGTACTTC
CASSLNRASGMETQYF
>TRBV10-3|many|TRBJ2-5|-
TGTGCCACCCGGGTGGGTGAAGAGACCCAGTACTTC
CATRVGEETQYF
>TRBV15|few|TRBJ2-3|TRBD1
TGTGCCACCAGCAAAGAGGGACAGTACACAGATACGCAGTATTTT
CATSKEGQYTDTQYF
>TRBV20-1|-|TRBJ2-7|-
TGCAGCACAACCTCAAGGGATATTGGCGAGCAGTACTTC
CSTTSRDIGEQYF
>TRBV30|many|TRBJ1-1|-
TGTGCCTGGACTTGGGGCCGTCGGGCTGAAGCTTTCTTT
CAWTWGRRAEAFF
>TRBV2|-|TRBJ2-1|TRBD2
TGTGCCGGCAGTCCCCGTTTAGCGGGAGTGGCACGGAACAATGAGCAGCTCTTC
CAGSPRLAGVARNNEQLF
>TRBV20-1|many|TRBJ2-7|-
TGCAGTGCTAGATCATCAGCCAGTTACCACGAGCAGTACTTC
CSARSSASYHEQYF
>TRBV24-1|many|TRBJ2-2|-
TGTGCCACCAGTGGGTTCGTAGAGAACACCGGGGAGCTGTTTTTT
CATSGFVENTGELFF
>TRBV20-1|many|TRBJ2-3|TRBD2
TGCAGTGCCCGAACCGGGGGGTATACGCAGTATTTT
CSARTGGYTQYF
>TRBV11-3|many|TRBJ2-7|TRBD1
TGTGCCAGCAGCTCCCAACAGGGGTTTGCTTACGAGCAGTACTTC
CASSSQQGFAYEQYF
>TRBV6-1|many|TRBJ1-1|-
TGTGCCAGCAGCTATCACCAGAACACTGAAGCTTTCTTT
CASSYHQNTEAFF
>TRBV10-3|many|TRBJ1-6|-
TGTGCCATCAGTGCGGACGGCCTAGGCTCACCCCTCCACTTT
CAISADGLGSPLHF
>TRBV9|-|TRBJ2-2|-
TGTGCCAGCAGCCGCCAGACAACAATCCAGGCCGGGGAGCTGTTTTTT
CASSRQTTIQAGELFF
>TRBV24-1|many|TRBJ2-5|TRBD2
TGTGCCACCACGGGGTACTGGCGGGAGGTCCGGTACCAAGAGACCCAGTACTTC
CATTGYWREVRYQETQYF
>TRBV20-1|few|TRBJ1-4|TRBD1
TGCAGTGCGAGGACAGGCTCTAATGAAAAACTGTTTTTT
CSARTGSNEKLFF
>TRBV7-2|once|TRBJ2-7|TRBD2
TGTGCCAGCAGCTTCTATAGCGGGGACTACGAGCAGTACTTC
CASSFYSGDYEQYF
>TRBV2|many|TRBJ1-5|TRBD1
TGTGCCAGTCAGGGGGCGCGGCTGAGCAATCAGCCCCAGCATTTT
CASQGARLSNQPQHF
>TRBV6-2/TRBV6-3|-|TRBJ2-1|-
TGTGCCAGCAGTTACTCGACAGGGTCCGGGGGGCGTGAGCAGTTCTTC
CASSYSTGSGGREQFF
>TRBV7-8|many|TRBJ2-2|TRBD2
TGTGCCAGCGGAGCGGGAGGGGCTACGGGCACCGGGGAGCTGTTTTTT
CASGAGGATGTGELFF
>TRBV12-3/TRBV12-4|many|TRBJ2-4|-
TGTGCCAGCAGCCGGGGCATCCTCACTCTAGCCAAAAACATTCAGTACTTC
CASSRGILTLAKNIQYF
>TRBV20-1|many|TRBJ2-7|TRBD2
TGCAGTGCTAGGTCCCGGGGGGGCTACGAGCAGTACTTC
CSARSRGGYEQYF
>TRBV6-1|-|TRBJ1-2|-
TGTGCCAGCAGTAGAGATGAAAGCGGAGGGGGCTACACCTTC
CASSRDESGGGYTF
>TRBV18|-|TRBJ2-7|-
TGTGCCAGCTCACCAACAGACCTCTACGAGCAGTACTTC
CASSPTDLYEQYF
>TRBV6-2/TRBV6-3|many|TRBJ2-7|TRBD2
TGTGCCAGCAGTTACTATGGAGCGGGAGGGATTTCACTCTCCTACGAGCAGTACTTC
CASSYYGAGGISLSYEQYF
>TRBV11-2|once|TRBJ1-5|TRBD1
TGTGCCAGCAGCCCGGACAGGGTTGGGGGTCTGCCCCAGCATTTT
CASSPDRVGGLPQHF
>TRBV10-3|many|TRBJ1-2|-
TGTGCCATCAGTGACTTAGCGGCAGCCCCCCTAAGCGGTGGCTACACCTTC
CAISDLAAAPLSGGYTF
>TRBV5-6|many|TRBJ2-5|TRBD1
TGTGCCAGCAACCCGACAGGGGAAGGAGAGACCCAGTACTTC
CASNPTGEGETQYF
>TRBV12-5|many|TRBJ2-3|-
TGTGCTAGTGGTCCAGGCACAGATACGCAGTATTTT
CASGPGTDTQYF
>TRBV6-1|many|TRBJ2-2|TRBD1
TGTGCCACGCGAACCCGGGGCCAGGGGGCCGGGGAGCTGTTTTTT
CATRTRGQGAGELFF
>TRBV24-1|many|TRBJ2-3|-
TGTGCCACCGCGGAAGGGGGGGCCACAGATACGCAGTATTTT
CATAEGGATDTQYF
>TRBV5-4|few|TRBJ1-1|TRBD1
TGTGCCAGCAGCTTGGTGACAGGGGCGTTTGAAGCTTTCTTT
CASSLVTGAFEAFF
>TRBV28|few|TRBJ2-3|-
TGTGCCAGCAGTTGGGATACGCAGTATTTT
CASSWDTQYF
>TRBV11-2|-|TRBJ1-2|-
TGTGCCAGCAGCTTAGAAGAATCGGGGCTGGATGGCTACACCTTC
CASSLEESGLDGYTF
>TRBV27|few|TRBJ2-1|-
TGTGCCAGCACACAGGGTAGGGAGCAGTGCTTC
CASTQGREQCF
>TRBV27|many|TRBJ2-2|-
TGTGCCAGCAGTTCGGAGAACACCGGGGAGCTGTTTTTT
CASSSENTGELFF
>TRBV20-1|many|TRBJ2-1|-
TGCAGTGCTAGGTCTTCCGGGACGCCTGAGCAGTTCTTC
CSARSSGTPEQFF
>TRBV15|many|TRBJ1-2|-
TGTGCCACCAGCAGAACTTCTAACTATGGCTACACCTTC
CATSRTSNYGYTF
>TRBV24-1|many|TRBJ2-3|-
TGTGCCACCAGTGAAGGTCTAGGAGATACGCAGTATTTT
CATSEGLGDTQYF
>TRBV20-1|many|TRBJ2-3|TRBD2
TGCAGTGCTTCACTAGCGGGAGTGGAGGATACGCAGTATTTT
CSASLAGVEDTQYF
>TRBV6-1|many|TRBJ1-2|TRBD1
TGTGCCAGCAGTTCGGGACAGGGGGGATCGAAAGGCTACACCTTC
CASSSGQGGSKGYTF
>TRBV4-1|-|TRBJ1-1|-
TGCGCCAGCAGCGACCCGGGACGGGGTAACACTGAAGCTTTCTTT
CASSDPGRGNTEAFF
>TRBV28|-|TRBJ1-2|TRBD1
TGTGCCAGCAGAGCTACAGGGGGTAACTATGGCTACACCTTC
CASRATGGNYGYTF
>TRBV25-1|-|TRBJ2-7|-
TGTGCCAGCAGTGAATTGGAGGACTACGAGCAGTACTTC
CASSELEDYEQYF
>TRBV2|many|TRBJ1-4|-
TGTGCCAGCGAGGGCGGGAGGGCTAATGAAAAACTGTTTTTT
CASEGGRANEKLFF
>TRBV7-2|many|TRBJ2-1|-
TGTGCCAGCAGCTTTTTGGGGGGTGGGCCGCCTTCGGGTTACAATGAGCAGTTCTTC
CASSFLGGGPPSGYNEQFF
>TRBV20-1|many|TRBJ2-3|-
TGCAGTGCTTTCTCGGGCGCCCTCCGCACAGATACGCAGTATTTT
CSAFSGALRTDTQYF
>TRBV19|-|TRBJ1-6|-
TGTGCCAGTAACGTCGTCAGGAGCTCACCCCTCCACTTT
CASNVVRSSPLHF
>TRBV12-3/TRBV12-4|once|TRBJ2-7|-
TGTGCCAGCAGTTCCACCCGGCTCTACGAGCAGTACTTC
CASSSTRLYEQYF